This T cell receptor beta chain was recovered during a study of blood T cell repertoires in COVID-19. Germline CDR1 reads MDHEN; CDR2 reads SYDVKM. V was pared by 6 bases and J by 0 bases, with 2 bases of the junction left unmatched. The CDR3 sequence is 14 residues long. Authors' data handling: Using reference gene primer amplification, nucleated cell counts were estimated. Sequencing used immunoSEQ multiplex PCR; TCRdb keeps in-frame clones, though not all of them. V and J calls plus clone size are reproduced from that table; the DNA served to infer D and trimming. Here the sample spans just under 50,000 clones, 70% to 85% being singletons.

The TCR was taken from a human donor in a cohort sampled during active COVID-19. Specimen: peripheral blood. The rearrangement uses TRBV28 and TRBJ2-7; TRBD1 matches at 10 bases. CDR3 amino acids: CASRGQGSSYEQYF. DNA for the CDR3: TGTGCCAGCAGGGGACAGGGGTCCTCCTACGAGCAGTACTTC.